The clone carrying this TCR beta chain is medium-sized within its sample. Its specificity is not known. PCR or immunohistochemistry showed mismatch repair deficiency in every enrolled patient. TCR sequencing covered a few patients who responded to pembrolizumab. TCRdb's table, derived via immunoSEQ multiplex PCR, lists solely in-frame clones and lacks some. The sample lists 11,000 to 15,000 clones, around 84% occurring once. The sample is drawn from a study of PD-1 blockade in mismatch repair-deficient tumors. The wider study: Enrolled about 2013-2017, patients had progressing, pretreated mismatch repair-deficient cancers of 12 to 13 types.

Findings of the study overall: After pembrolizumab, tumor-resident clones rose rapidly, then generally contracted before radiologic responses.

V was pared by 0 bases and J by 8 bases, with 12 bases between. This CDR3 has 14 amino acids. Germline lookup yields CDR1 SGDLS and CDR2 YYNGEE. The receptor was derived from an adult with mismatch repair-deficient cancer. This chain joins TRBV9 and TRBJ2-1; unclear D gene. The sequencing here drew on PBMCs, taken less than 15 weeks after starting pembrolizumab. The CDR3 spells CASSVGLAYDEQFF. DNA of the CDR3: TGTGCCAGCAGCGTAGGATTAGCTTATGATGAGCAGTTCTTC.